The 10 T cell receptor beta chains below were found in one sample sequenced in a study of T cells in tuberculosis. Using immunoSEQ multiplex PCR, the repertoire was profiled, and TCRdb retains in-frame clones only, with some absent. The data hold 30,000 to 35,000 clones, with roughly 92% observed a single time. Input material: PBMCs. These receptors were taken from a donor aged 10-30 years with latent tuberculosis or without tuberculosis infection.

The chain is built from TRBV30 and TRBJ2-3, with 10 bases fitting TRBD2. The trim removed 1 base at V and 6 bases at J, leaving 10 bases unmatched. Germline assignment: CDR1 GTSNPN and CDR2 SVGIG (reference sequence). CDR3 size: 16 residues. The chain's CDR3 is CAWSALAGGAFDTQYF. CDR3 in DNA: TGTGCCTGGAGTGCCTTAGCGGGAGGCGCTTTCGATACGCAGTATTTT.

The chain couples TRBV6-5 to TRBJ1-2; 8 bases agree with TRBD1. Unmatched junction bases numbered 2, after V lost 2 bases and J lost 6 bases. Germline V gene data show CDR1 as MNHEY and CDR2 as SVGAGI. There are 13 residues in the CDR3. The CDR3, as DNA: TGTGCCAGCAGTTACGGACAGGGCAATGGCTACACCTTC. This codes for CASSYGQGNGYTF.

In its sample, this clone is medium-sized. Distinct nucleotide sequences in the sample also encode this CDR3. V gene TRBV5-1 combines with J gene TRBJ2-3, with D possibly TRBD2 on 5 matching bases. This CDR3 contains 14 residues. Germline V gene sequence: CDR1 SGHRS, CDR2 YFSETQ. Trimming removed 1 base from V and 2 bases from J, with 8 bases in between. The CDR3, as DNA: TGCGCCAGCAGCTTGTATCGGGACACAGATACGCAGTATTTT. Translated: CASSLYRDTDTQYF. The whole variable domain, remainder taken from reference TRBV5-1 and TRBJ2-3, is KAGVTQTPRYLIKTRGQQVTLSCSPISGHRSVSWYQQTPGQGLQFLFEYFSETQRNKGNFPGRFSGRQFSNSRSEMNVSTLELGDSALYLCASSLYRDTDTQYFGPGTRLTVL.

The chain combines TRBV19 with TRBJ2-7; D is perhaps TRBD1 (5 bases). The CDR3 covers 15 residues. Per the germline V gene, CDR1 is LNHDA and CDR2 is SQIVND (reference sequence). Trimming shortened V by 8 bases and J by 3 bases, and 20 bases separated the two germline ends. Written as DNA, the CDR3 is TGTGCCAGTCGGGTAGGCGTAGACAGTTTCTACGAGCAGTACTTC. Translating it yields CASRVGVDSFYEQYF.

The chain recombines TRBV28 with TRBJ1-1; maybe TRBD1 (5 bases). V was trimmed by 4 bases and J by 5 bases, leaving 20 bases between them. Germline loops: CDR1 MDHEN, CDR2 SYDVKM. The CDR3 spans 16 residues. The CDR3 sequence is CASSSPRTLGGTEAFF. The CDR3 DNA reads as TGTGCCAGCAGTTCCCCCAGGACACTGGGTGGGACTGAAGCTTTCTTT.

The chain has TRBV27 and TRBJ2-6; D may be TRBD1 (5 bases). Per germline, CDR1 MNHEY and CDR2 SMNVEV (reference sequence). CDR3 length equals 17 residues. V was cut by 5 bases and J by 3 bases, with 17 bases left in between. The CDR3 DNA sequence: TGTGCCAGCAGTCCGATCTCGACAGCGTTTGGGGCCAACGTCCTGACTTTC. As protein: CASSPISTAFGANVLTF.

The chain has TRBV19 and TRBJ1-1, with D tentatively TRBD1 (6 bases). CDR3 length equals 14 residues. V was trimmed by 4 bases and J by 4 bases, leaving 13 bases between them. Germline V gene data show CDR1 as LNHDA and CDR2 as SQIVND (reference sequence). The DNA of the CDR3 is TGTGCCAGTAGTAATACAGGGATCGGCACTGAAGCTTTCTTT. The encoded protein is CASSNTGIGTEAFF. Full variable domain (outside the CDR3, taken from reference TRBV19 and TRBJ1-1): DGGITQSPKYLFRKEGQNVTLSCEQNLNHDAMYWYRQDPGQGLRLIYYSQIVNDFQKGDIAEGYSVSREKKESFPLTVTSAQKNPTAFYLCASSNTGIGTEAFFGQGTRLTVV.

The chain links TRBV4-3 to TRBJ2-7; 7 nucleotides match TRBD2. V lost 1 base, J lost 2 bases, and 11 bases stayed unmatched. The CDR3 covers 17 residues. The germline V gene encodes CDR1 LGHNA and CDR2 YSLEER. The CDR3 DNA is TGCGCCAGCAGCCAAGCAAGGGGAGGGACCTCCGCCTACGAGCAGTACTTC. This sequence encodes CASSQARGGTSAYEQYF.

The CDR3 DNA follows: TGTGCCAGTAGTACTGCAACAGGGATGAGCTACAATGAGCAGTTCTTC. This codes for CASSTATGMSYNEQFF. J is TRBJ2-1 and V is TRBV19; D possibly corresponds to TRBD1 (6 bases). Trimming removed 4 bases from V and 3 bases from J, with 16 bases in between. This CDR3 region has 16 residues. Per the germline V gene, CDR1 is LNHDA and CDR2 is SQIVND (reference sequence). The complete variable domain, with remaining parts taken from reference TRBV19 and TRBJ2-1, reads DGGITQSPKYLFRKEGQNVTLSCEQNLNHDAMYWYRQDPGQGLRLIYYSQIVNDFQKGDIAEGYSVSREKKESFPLTVTSAQKNPTAFYLCASSTATGMSYNEQFFGPGTRLTVL.

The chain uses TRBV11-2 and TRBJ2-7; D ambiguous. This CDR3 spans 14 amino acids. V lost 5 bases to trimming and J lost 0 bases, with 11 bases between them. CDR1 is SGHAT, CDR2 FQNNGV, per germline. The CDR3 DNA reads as TGTGCCAGCAGCCCCTCGGGTGGCTCCTACGAGCAGTACTTC. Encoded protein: CASSPSGGSYEQYF.